This TCR beta chain came from a study of cytomegalovirus exposure and HLA in healthy donors. About the research overall: One earlier analysis, a look at 200 million or so T cells, found about 110 million unique TCR beta sequences. Early released data comprised tens of millions of unique TCRs from HLA-typed donors.

As to this clone: The antigen is undetermined.

Researchers ran the PCR with 60 Vbeta and 13 Jbeta primers. Sequencing was performed with immunoSEQ multiplex PCR; in TCRdb, only in-frame clones are kept and a portion is missing. The table records more than 80,000 clones, roughly 80% of them present only once. CDR3 size: 15 residues. CDR1 SEHNR and CDR2 FQNEAQ come from the germline V gene (reference sequence). V lost 6 bases and J lost 0, with 13 bases in between. Findings of the study overall: Confirmation was obtained in vitro that a few CMV-associated chains are specific for CMV antigens.

Specimen: PBMCs. This rearrangement joins TRBV7-9 to TRBJ2-3; a weak D match, TRBD2 (5 bases). The receptor's source is a middle-aged man in good health and CMV-seronegative. CDR3 protein: CASRPGLTSTDTQYF. DNA for the CDR3: TGTGCCAGCAGGCCTGGACTGACTAGCACAGATACGCAGTATTTT.